The T cell receptor (beta chain) described here comes from a study of shared clonotypes between healthy human individuals. Study conclusions and caveats: Generally, naive subsets came out with larger estimated richness than memory subsets. It was the non-shared clonotypes that had lower generation probabilities than clonotypes shared by all four donors.

Trimming left V 8 bases short and J 3 bases short, with 13 bases between. Germline lookup yields CDR1 SQVTM and CDR2 ANQGSEA. The CDR3 sequence is 12 residues long. As regards this clone: Its antigen is as yet unknown.

Measured with immunoSEQ multiplex PCR; TCRdb has only the in-frame clones, and not every one. Of roughly 2.2 million clones listed, less than 95% are singletons. The gene calls are TRBV29-1 and TRBJ1-1; tentatively, D is TRBD1 (6 bases). Sequenced material: naive CD4+ T cells from PBMCs. This sample's subset: CD45RA+ positively selected. The receptor comes from a man aged 18 to 30 in good health. Some clones in this sample may be carry-over from other donors' samples. CDR3 DNA sequence: TGCAGCCTCGGGGGGGCGGACACTGAAGCTTTCTTT. This encodes CSLGGADTEAFF.